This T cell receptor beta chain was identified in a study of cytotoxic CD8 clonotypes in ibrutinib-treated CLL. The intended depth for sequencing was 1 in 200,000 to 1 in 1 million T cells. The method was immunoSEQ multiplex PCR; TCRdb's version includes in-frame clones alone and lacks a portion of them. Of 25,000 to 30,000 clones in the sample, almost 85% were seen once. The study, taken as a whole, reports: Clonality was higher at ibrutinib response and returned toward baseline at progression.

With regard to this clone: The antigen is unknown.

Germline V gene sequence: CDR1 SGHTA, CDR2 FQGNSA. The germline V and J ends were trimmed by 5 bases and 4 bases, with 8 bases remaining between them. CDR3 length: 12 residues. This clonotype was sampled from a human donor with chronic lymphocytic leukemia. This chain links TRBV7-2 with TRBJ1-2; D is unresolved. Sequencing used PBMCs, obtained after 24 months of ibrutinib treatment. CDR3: CASSPDTYGYTF. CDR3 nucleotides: TGTGCCAGCAGCCCCGACACCTATGGCTACACCTTC.